The clone carrying this TCR beta chain was seen a few times. Under the authors' procedure: Amplifying reference gene primers gave estimates of nucleated cell counts. Measured with immunoSEQ multiplex PCR; TCRdb has only the in-frame clones, and not every one. V and J calls and clone size follow that table, whereas D and trimming were derived from the DNA. Counted here are 210,000 or so clones, around 83% occurring once; the ten biggest clones make up roughly 2.9%. V was trimmed by 7 bases and J by 1 base, leaving 16 bases between them. This CDR3 has 15 residues. Germline V lookup: CDR1 MNHNY, CDR2 SVGAGI (reference sequence). These data come from a study of blood T cell repertoires in COVID-19. Study as a whole: PBMCs, B-cell-depleted T cells, or T cells provided the cDNA or gDNA that made up the material.

The source material was peripheral blood. This clonotype was obtained from a man in his fifties or sixties with active or convalescent COVID-19. The V gene is TRBV6-6, the J gene TRBJ1-1; tentatively, D is TRBD1 (6 bases). The CDR3 bases are TGTGCCAGCAACAGACAGGCTCCGGGGAACACTGAAGCTTTCTTT. It codes for CASNRQAPGNTEAFF.